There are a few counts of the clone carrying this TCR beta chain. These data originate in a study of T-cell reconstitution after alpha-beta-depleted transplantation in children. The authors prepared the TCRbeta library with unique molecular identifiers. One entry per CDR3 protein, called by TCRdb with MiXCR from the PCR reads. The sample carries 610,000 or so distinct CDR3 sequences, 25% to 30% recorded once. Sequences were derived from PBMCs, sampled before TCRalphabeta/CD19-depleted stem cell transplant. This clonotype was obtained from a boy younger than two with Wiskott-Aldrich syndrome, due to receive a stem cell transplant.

The CDR3 nucleotides are TGTGCCACCTCACAGGGGAAGGAGACCCAGTACTTC. Translating it yields CATSQGKETQYF. The V gene is TRBV27, the J gene TRBJ2-5; 7 positions match TRBD1. The germline V gene has CDR1 MNHEY and CDR2 SMNVEV (reference sequence). The J segment lost 5 bases and the V segment lost 10 bases, leaving 7 bases of the junction unmatched. The CDR3 extends over 12 amino acids.